The rows below give T cell receptor beta chains drawn from one sample of a study of OX40 agonist ivuxolimab in advanced cancers. Sequenced by immunoSEQ multiplex PCR; TCRdb stores in-frame clones only, minus some. The data hold under 70,000 clones, with approximately 90% observed a single time. Sequencing was performed on CD4+ or CD8+ T cells sorted from blood, taken in a trial of the OX40 agonist ivuxolimab. The receptors were sampled from an adult with an advanced solid tumor such as melanoma, head and neck, liver or kidney cancer. Both conserved end residues are part of each CDR3. Fields, in order: J gene, D gene, clone size, V gene, CDR3 DNA, CDR3 protein. The D gene is left open where the match is weak. For some rows the clone size is stated as once, few or many, or as a class when expanded; others skip it.

j_call: TRBJ1-5; d_call: -; clone_size: -; v_call: TRBV30; cdr3_nt: TGTGCCTGGAGTAAAACGGGGGATCAGCCCCAGCATTTT; cdr3_aa: CAWSKTGDQPQHF
j_call: TRBJ2-2; d_call: -; clone_size: -; v_call: TRBV19; cdr3_nt: TGTGCCAGTAGTATTAAGGATCCCGGGGAGCTGTTTTTT; cdr3_aa: CASSIKDPGELFF
j_call: TRBJ2-1; d_call: TRBD1; clone_size: few; v_call: TRBV6-5; cdr3_nt: TGTGCCAGCACACCGACAGGGGGCGGCGATGAGCAGTTCTTC; cdr3_aa: CASTPTGGGDEQFF
j_call: TRBJ1-1; d_call: -; clone_size: -; v_call: TRBV27; cdr3_nt: TGTGCCAGCAGTATATCAATGGGCCAGCCTGAAGCTTTCTTT; cdr3_aa: CASSISMGQPEAFF
j_call: TRBJ2-1; d_call: TRBD2; clone_size: -; v_call: TRBV7-3; cdr3_nt: TGTGCCAGCAGCAGCGGGACCTACAATGAGCAGTTCTTC; cdr3_aa: CASSSGTYNEQFF
j_call: TRBJ1-1; d_call: -; clone_size: -; v_call: TRBV29-1; cdr3_nt: TGCAGCGTTGATTTTTCCAGAAACACTGAAGCTTTCTTT; cdr3_aa: CSVDFSRNTEAFF
j_call: TRBJ2-1; d_call: -; clone_size: -; v_call: TRBV6-1; cdr3_nt: TGTGCCAGCACCGTGGGCGGGGCCAACAATGAGCAGTTCTTC; cdr3_aa: CASTVGGANNEQFF
j_call: TRBJ2-6; d_call: TRBD1; clone_size: -; v_call: TRBV5-1; cdr3_nt: TGCGCCAGCAGCTCGGGACAGGGTAGTAGCTCTGGGGCCAACGTCCTGACTTTC; cdr3_aa: CASSSGQGSSSGANVLTF
j_call: TRBJ2-1; d_call: -; clone_size: -; v_call: TRBV5-1; cdr3_nt: TGCGCCAGCAGCCCCACGGGGCCGTACAATGAGCAGTTCTTC; cdr3_aa: CASSPTGPYNEQFF
j_call: TRBJ1-4; d_call: -; clone_size: once; v_call: TRBV28; cdr3_nt: TGTGCCAGCAGTGAACAGGGAGCAAATGAAAAACTGTTTTTT; cdr3_aa: CASSEQGANEKLFF
j_call: TRBJ2-1; d_call: -; clone_size: once; v_call: TRBV7-3; cdr3_nt: TGTGCCAGCAGCCAACAGGGCTTCAATGAGCAGTTCTTC; cdr3_aa: CASSQQGFNEQFF
j_call: TRBJ1-2; d_call: -; clone_size: -; v_call: TRBV6-1; cdr3_nt: TGTGCCAGCAGGACAGGAACTGCTACCTATGGCTACACCTTC; cdr3_aa: CASRTGTATYGYTF
j_call: TRBJ2-3; d_call: -; clone_size: -; v_call: TRBV5-1; cdr3_nt: TGCGCCAGCGCCTGGACCCAAGTAGGGCCAGATACGCAGTATTTT; cdr3_aa: CASAWTQVGPDTQYF
j_call: TRBJ1-2; d_call: TRBD1; clone_size: -; v_call: TRBV5-1; cdr3_nt: TGCGCCAGCAGCGCTTTACAGGGGGTAGGTGGTGGCTACACCTTC; cdr3_aa: CASSALQGVGGGYTF
j_call: TRBJ2-1; d_call: TRBD1; clone_size: -; v_call: TRBV28; cdr3_nt: TGTGCCAGCAGTTCTCCGGGACAGAATAACGATGAGCAGTTCTTC; cdr3_aa: CASSSPGQNNDEQFF
j_call: TRBJ1-2; d_call: -; clone_size: -; v_call: TRBV5-1; cdr3_nt: TGCGCCAGCAGCTCAATGGTTAGCACTAACTATGGCTACACCTTC; cdr3_aa: CASSSMVSTNYGYTF
j_call: TRBJ2-7; d_call: -; clone_size: -; v_call: TRBV14; cdr3_nt: TGTGCCAGCAGCCAAATGGTCGGGATAGGCAACTACGAGCAGTACTTC; cdr3_aa: CASSQMVGIGNYEQYF
j_call: TRBJ2-1; d_call: -; clone_size: -; v_call: TRBV5-1; cdr3_nt: TGCGCCAGCAGCATCAGGGGCAATGAGCAGTTCTTC; cdr3_aa: CASSIRGNEQFF
j_call: TRBJ2-7; d_call: TRBD2; clone_size: -; v_call: TRBV4-2; cdr3_nt: TGTGCCAGCAGCCAAGATATAGCGGGAGGGACCTACGAGCAGTACTTC; cdr3_aa: CASSQDIAGGTYEQYF
j_call: TRBJ1-2; d_call: TRBD1; clone_size: medium-sized; v_call: TRBV7-2; cdr3_nt: TGTGCCAGCAGCTCGACAGGGGACTTTGGCTACACCTTC; cdr3_aa: CASSSTGDFGYTF
j_call: TRBJ2-4; d_call: TRBD2; clone_size: -; v_call: TRBV4-1; cdr3_nt: TGCGCCAGCAGCCAAGACCGCCTAGCGGGAAACATTCAGTACTTC; cdr3_aa: CASSQDRLAGNIQYF
j_call: TRBJ1-1; d_call: -; clone_size: -; v_call: TRBV6-1; cdr3_nt: TGTGCCGGCAGTGTGAGTCAGATGAACACTGAAGCTTTCTTT; cdr3_aa: CAGSVSQMNTEAFF
j_call: TRBJ2-7; d_call: -; clone_size: -; v_call: TRBV10-3; cdr3_nt: TGTGCCATCAGTGGGCGAGGGAAAGGTGGCGAGCAGTACTTC; cdr3_aa: CAISGRGKGGEQYF
j_call: TRBJ1-1; d_call: TRBD1; clone_size: -; v_call: TRBV29-1; cdr3_nt: TGCAGCGTAGACAGGGGGCATACTGAAGCTTTCTTT; cdr3_aa: CSVDRGHTEAFF
j_call: TRBJ1-1; d_call: TRBD1; clone_size: -; v_call: TRBV7-8; cdr3_nt: TGTGCCAGCAGCACAGGGGGCGTAGGGACTGAAGCTTTCTTT; cdr3_aa: CASSTGGVGTEAFF
j_call: TRBJ1-1; d_call: -; clone_size: once; v_call: TRBV15; cdr3_nt: TGTGCCACCAGCGACTCCCTGGGCATGAACACTGAAGCTTTCTTT; cdr3_aa: CATSDSLGMNTEAFF
j_call: TRBJ2-1; d_call: TRBD1; clone_size: -; v_call: TRBV6-1; cdr3_nt: TGTGCCAGCAGTGAATTCCACAGGGGGCCCTACAATGAGCAGTTCTTC; cdr3_aa: CASSEFHRGPYNEQFF
j_call: TRBJ2-7; d_call: -; clone_size: -; v_call: TRBV6-1; cdr3_nt: TGTGCGCAGCACAGGGCCTACGAGCAGTACTTC; cdr3_aa: CAQHRAYEQYF
j_call: TRBJ2-1; d_call: TRBD2; clone_size: -; v_call: TRBV5-1; cdr3_nt: TGCGCCAGCAGCTCAACCGGGACTAGCGGGAGTGGGTCCTACAATGAGCAGTTCTTC; cdr3_aa: CASSSTGTSGSGSYNEQFF
j_call: TRBJ2-1; d_call: -; clone_size: -; v_call: TRBV20-1; cdr3_nt: TGCAGTGCTACCCGGAGGGATGAGCAGTTCTTC; cdr3_aa: CSATRRDEQFF
j_call: TRBJ2-1; d_call: -; clone_size: -; v_call: TRBV19; cdr3_nt: TGTGCCAGTAAGGGAGACCAGGGGTACAATGAGCAGTTCTTC; cdr3_aa: CASKGDQGYNEQFF